This T cell receptor beta chain came from a study of CD8+CD57+ T cells in acquired aplastic anemia. According to the study, genomic DNA was the template for TCR beta VDJ and CDR3 profiling. TCRdb reprocessed the reads via MiXCR and lists one record per CDR3 protein. The sample has some 180,000 distinct CDR3 sequences; about 44% are singletons. Patients chosen for sequencing had shown CD8+CD57+ cell expansion by flow cytometry. Germline V gives CDR1 SGHTA, CDR2 FQGNSA. The ends were cut back, 5 bases at V and 4 bases at J, with 7 bases in the middle. The CDR3 extends over 12 amino acids. This sequence originates from a human donor with aplastic anemia. The V gene is TRBV7-2, the J gene TRBJ2-3; D not resolved. Sequenced input: sorted CD4+, CD8+, or CD8+CD57+ T cells (not recorded which) from PBMCs. The CDR3 sequence is CASSQVADTQYF. CDR3 coding DNA: TGTGCCAGCAGCCAAGTTGCAGATACGCAGTATTTT.